Presented here are 21 T cell receptor beta chains from one specimen sequenced in a study of cytomegalovirus exposure and HLA in healthy donors. Profiling relied on immunoSEQ multiplex PCR, and the TCRdb table lists in-frame clones only, not all of them. The sample shows tens of thousands of clones, over 90% of them seen only once. The source material was PBMCs. The receptors stem from a man between 18 and 35 years old in good health and CMV-seronegative.

The V and J genes are TRBV6-5 and TRBJ1-1; 10 positions agree with TRBD1. CDR3 length: 16 residues. V was clipped by 0 bases and J by 6 bases; unmatched bases: 7. Germline-derived CDR1 and CDR2 are MNHEY and SVGAGI. In DNA form, the CDR3 reads TGTGCCAGCAGTTACTCATCGACAGGGGGCGCGTCTGAAGCTTTCTTT. Translated: CASSYSSTGGASEAFF.

This chain uses TRBV11-2 with TRBJ2-1; 7 nucleotides agree with TRBD1. This CDR3 contains 15 residues. Looked up from germline, CDR1 is SGHAT and CDR2 is FQNNGV. J was trimmed by 6 bases and V by 4 bases; bases with no gene match: 9. CDR3 residues: CASSSRQGDSNEQFF. The CDR3 region has the DNA TGTGCCAGCAGCTCTCGACAGGGAGATAGCAATGAGCAGTTCTTC.

This clone has just one count. The CDR3 spells CASTRGGPGQPQHF. CDR3 sequence (DNA): TGTGCCAGCACCCGCGGGGGTCCCGGTCAGCCCCAGCATTTT. The J gene is TRBJ1-5, the V gene TRBV5-6; maybe TRBD1 (5 bases). The CDR3 loop spans 14 amino acids. The germline V gene encodes CDR1 SGHDT and CDR2 YYEEEE. Trimming took off 6 bases at V and 6 bases at J, with 16 bases between the two ends.

CDR3 protein: CASSFSVLRGTEAFF. The CDR3 DNA reads TGTGCCAGCAGCTTTAGTGTCTTACGGGGTACTGAAGCTTTCTTT. The rearrangement joins TRBV5-5 to TRBJ1-1; no clear D gene. Germline V gene data show CDR1 as SGHKS and CDR2 as YYEKEE (reference sequence). The CDR3 is made up of 15 amino acids. V lost 2 bases, J lost 5 bases, and 16 bases lay in between.

DNA for the CDR3: TGTGCCAGCAGCTTAGAGCGAGTTACCACAGATACGCAGTATTTT. It yields the protein CASSLERVTTDTQYF. The chain couples TRBV7-2 to TRBJ2-3; D uncertain. Germline V gives CDR1 SGHTA, CDR2 FQGNSA. The V end was cut by 1 base, the J end by 2 bases, with 10 bases between. CDR3 length equals 15 residues.

V and J are TRBV4-3 and TRBJ2-3; a possible D gene is TRBD2 (7 bases). The V gene's germline CDR1 is LGHNA and CDR2 YSLEER. CDR3 length equals 16 residues. Trimming shortened V by 4 bases and J by 3 bases, and 17 bases separated the two germline ends. CDR3 in amino acids: CASSPQRGGATDTQYF. The CDR3 nucleotides read TGCGCCAGCAGCCCTCAGAGAGGGGGGGCAACAGATACGCAGTATTTT.

The V and J genes are TRBV7-9 and TRBJ1-2; the match to TRBD1 covers 9 bases. Germline V gives CDR1 SEHNR, CDR2 FQNEAQ (reference sequence). V lost 2 bases to trimming and J lost 8 bases; unmatched junction nucleotides: 6. The CDR3 length is 14 residues. The CDR3 DNA is TGTGCCAGCAGCTTAATACAGGGGGCGGAAGGCTACACCTTC. Its protein is CASSLIQGAEGYTF.

This chain joins TRBV7-2 and TRBJ2-7; unclear D gene. V lost 4 bases, J lost 3 bases, and 4 bases lay in between. The CDR3 runs 11 residues. CDR1 is SGHTA and CDR2 is FQGNSA in the germline V gene. The CDR3 sequence: CASSSHYEQYF. In nucleotides, the CDR3 is TGTGCCAGCAGCTCACACTACGAGCAGTACTTC.

V and J are TRBV7-3 and TRBJ2-3; 12 nucleotides match TRBD2. CDR3 length: 17 residues. Unmatched junction bases numbered 6, after V lost 4 bases and J lost 1 base. CDR1 is SGHTA, CDR2 FQGTGA, per germline. CDR3 sequence: CASSSKGLAGGTDTQYF. The CDR3 DNA sequence: TGTGCCAGCAGCTCGAAGGGACTAGCGGGTGGCACAGATACGCAGTATTTT.

The chain uses TRBV9 and TRBJ2-7, with 9 nucleotides matching TRBD1. Germline loops: CDR1 SGDLS, CDR2 YYNGEE. V was clipped by 2 bases and J by 5 bases; unmatched bases: 5. The CDR3 has 14 residues. The CDR3 spells CASSVGQGRDEQYF. In DNA, the CDR3 is TGTGCCAGCAGCGTTGGACAGGGGCGCGACGAGCAGTACTTC.

The chain uses TRBV5-1 and TRBJ2-2; 10 positions agree with TRBD1. The germline V gene has CDR1 SGHRS and CDR2 YFSETQ. The CDR3 covers 16 residues. V was clipped by 4 bases and J by 5 bases; unmatched bases: 8. CDR3 sequence reads: CASSIRRDRGTGELFF. CDR3 nucleotide sequence: TGCGCCAGCAGCATACGCCGGGACAGGGGAACCGGGGAGCTGTTTTTT.

V is TRBV6-1 and J is TRBJ2-2; tentatively, D is TRBD1 (5 bases). CDR1 and CDR2 (germline): MNHNS, SASEGT. The CDR3 spans 13 residues. V gave up 11 bases and J gave up 1 base, with 11 bases separating them. CDR3 region: CAGSGQNTGELFF. CDR3 bases: TGTGCCGGATCAGGGCAGAACACCGGGGAGCTGTTTTTT.

The chain recombines TRBV10-1 with TRBJ2-2; weak D call: TRBD2 (5 bases). V was cut by 6 bases and J by 5 bases, with 10 bases left in between. The CDR3 totals 13 residues. CDR1 is WNHNN, CDR2 SYGVQD, per germline (reference sequence). This CDR3 is CASSPGGTGELFF. The CDR3 DNA follows: TGCGCCAGCAGCCCCGGCGGGACCGGGGAGCTGTTTTTT.

V gene TRBV5-1 combines with J gene TRBJ2-7; the match to TRBD2 covers 10 bases. CDR1 and CDR2 from the germline V gene are SGHRS and YFSETQ. The J segment lost 1 base and the V segment lost 1 base, leaving 8 bases of the junction unmatched. The CDR3 loop spans 17 amino acids. The CDR3 spells CASSLWASGSASYEQYF. CDR3 DNA: TGCGCCAGCAGCTTGTGGGCTAGCGGGAGTGCTTCCTACGAGCAGTACTTC.

This clone came up once. The rearrangement uses TRBV9 and TRBJ2-7, with a tentative D call TRBD2 (6 bases). Germline-derived CDR1 and CDR2 are SGDLS and YYNGEE. V was pared by 2 bases and J by 7 bases, with 16 bases between. The CDR3 extends over 14 amino acids. The DNA of the CDR3 is TGTGCCAGCAGCGTTTTGGACCTAGCGTGGGAGCAGTACTTC. This codes for CASSVLDLAWEQYF.

The V call is TRBV6-1, the J call TRBJ1-2; D is unresolved. Germline V CDR1 and CDR2: MNHNS, SASEGT. V lost 3 bases and J 6 bases, leaving 17 bases between the germline ends. The CDR3 covers 15 residues. The CDR3 loop is CASSDEVLSGHGYTF. CDR3 nucleotide sequence: TGTGCCAGCAGTGATGAGGTCCTAAGTGGCCATGGCTACACCTTC.

The V and J genes are TRBV6-1 and TRBJ2-1; D possibly corresponds to TRBD2 (5 bases). V lost 2 bases, J lost 8 bases, and 13 bases lay in between. CDR1 is MNHNS, CDR2 SASEGT, per germline. This CDR3 comprises 14 residues. Here the CDR3 reads CASSEYPRGHEQFF. The CDR3 DNA reads TGTGCCAGCAGTGAATACCCGCGAGGGCATGAGCAGTTCTTC.

The gene calls are TRBV5-4 and TRBJ2-7; 8 bases are a match to TRBD1. V lost 3 bases to trimming and J lost 3 bases; unmatched junction nucleotides: 17. The CDR3 runs to 18 residues. Germline V gives CDR1 SGHNT, CDR2 YYREEE (reference sequence). The CDR3 spells CASSSEEPKTGAIYEQYF. CDR3 coding DNA: TGTGCCAGCAGCTCAGAAGAACCCAAGACAGGGGCGATCTACGAGCAGTACTTC.

This rearrangement joins TRBV2 to TRBJ2-7, with D possibly TRBD2 on 6 matching bases. CDR1 and CDR2 from the germline V gene are SNHLY and FYNNEI. There are 16 residues in the CDR3. Trimming removed 6 bases at V and 0 bases at J, with 18 bases between. The CDR3 DNA sequence: TGTGCCAGCAGAGGAAACCCGGGACTCAGCTCCTACGAGCAGTACTTC. This gives the protein CASRGNPGLSSYEQYF.

This chain uses TRBV29-1 with TRBJ2-2; TRBD1 agrees at 7 bases. CDR3 length equals 14 residues. Germline trimming cut 6 bases from V and 3 bases from J; bases unmatched to any gene: 7. Germline V gives CDR1 SQVTM, CDR2 ANQGSEA. CDR3 sequence reads: CSVRPDRHTGELFF. CDR3 bases: TGCAGCGTGCGTCCGGACAGGCACACCGGGGAGCTGTTTTTT.

V and J are TRBV10-1 and TRBJ1-1; D uncertain. CDR3 length: 14 amino acids. V lost 3 bases, J lost 5 bases, and 13 bases lay in between. Germline CDR1 and CDR2: WNHNN and SYGVQD (reference sequence). This CDR3 reads CASSDTREGTEAFF. The CDR3 nucleotides read TGCGCCAGCAGTGATACACGGGAGGGTACTGAAGCTTTCTTT.